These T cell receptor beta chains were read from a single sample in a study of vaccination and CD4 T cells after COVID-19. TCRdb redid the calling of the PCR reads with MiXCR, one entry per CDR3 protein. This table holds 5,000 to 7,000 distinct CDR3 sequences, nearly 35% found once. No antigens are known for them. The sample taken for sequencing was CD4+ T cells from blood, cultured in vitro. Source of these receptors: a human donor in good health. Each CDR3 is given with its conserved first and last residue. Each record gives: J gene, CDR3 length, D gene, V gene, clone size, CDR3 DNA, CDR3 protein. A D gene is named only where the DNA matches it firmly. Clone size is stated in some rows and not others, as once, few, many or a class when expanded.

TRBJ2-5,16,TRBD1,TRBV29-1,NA,TGCAGCGTCTCCACGAGGGACAGGTACAACCAAGAGACCCAGTACTTC,CSVSTRDRYNQETQYF
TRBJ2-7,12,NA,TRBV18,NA,TGTGCCAGCTCACGCGACAGTAACGAGCAGTACTTC,CASSRDSNEQYF
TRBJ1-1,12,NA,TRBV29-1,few,TGCAGCGTTGTTGTTTCGAGGGTTGAAGCTTTCTTT,CSVVVSRVEAFF
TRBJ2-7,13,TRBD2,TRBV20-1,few,TGCAGTGCCGTGGGGGGGGTCCGCGACGAGCAGTACTTC,CSAVGGVRDEQYF
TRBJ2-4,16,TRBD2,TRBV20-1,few,TGCAGTGCTAGGGGACTAGCGGGGATAACCAAAAACATTCAGTACTTC,CSARGLAGITKNIQYF
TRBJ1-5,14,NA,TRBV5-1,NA,TGCGCCAGCAGCTTGGGATCAGGGGTTCAGCCCCAGCATTTT,CASSLGSGVQPQHF
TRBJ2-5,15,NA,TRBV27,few,TGTGCCAGCAGTTCGCTCATCCATGAAGAAGAGACCCAGTACTTC,CASSSLIHEEETQYF
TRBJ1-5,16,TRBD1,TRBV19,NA,TGTGCCAGTAGTATTAGCTGGACAGGGGGCAAACAGCCCCAGCATTTT,CASSISWTGGKQPQHF
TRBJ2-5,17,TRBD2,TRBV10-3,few,TGTGCCATCAGTGAGCGTCTAGCGGGTGTTGAGAGAGAGACCCAGTACTTC,CAISERLAGVERETQYF
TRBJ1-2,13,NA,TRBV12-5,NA,TGTGCTAGTGGACCCGGGCGGGCGGATGGCTACACCTTC,CASGPGRADGYTF
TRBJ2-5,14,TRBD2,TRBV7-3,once,TGTGCCAGCAGCTTAGCGGGGGGAGGAGAGACCCAGTACTTC,CASSLAGGGETQYF
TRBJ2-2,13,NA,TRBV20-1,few,TGCAGTGCTAGAGTACAGAACACCGGGGAGCTGTTTTTT,CSARVQNTGELFF
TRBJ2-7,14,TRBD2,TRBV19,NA,TGTGCCAGTAGCGCTAGCGGAGGCCCCTACGAGCAGTACTTC,CASSASGGPYEQYF
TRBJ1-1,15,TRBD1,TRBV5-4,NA,TGTGCCAGCAGCTTGGAGAATACGGGACAGGGAGGAGCTTTCTTT,CASSLENTGQGGAFF
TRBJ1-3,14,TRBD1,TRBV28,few,TGTGCCAGCGAGGGACAGAGCTCTGGAAACACCATATATTTT,CASEGQSSGNTIYF
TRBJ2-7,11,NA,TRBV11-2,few,TGTGCCAGCAGCTCTACAGTGGAGCAGTACTTC,CASSSTVEQYF
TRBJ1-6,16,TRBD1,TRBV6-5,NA,TGTGCCAGCAGTTTCCTGGGACAGCTCAATAATTCACCCCTCCACTTT,CASSFLGQLNNSPLHF